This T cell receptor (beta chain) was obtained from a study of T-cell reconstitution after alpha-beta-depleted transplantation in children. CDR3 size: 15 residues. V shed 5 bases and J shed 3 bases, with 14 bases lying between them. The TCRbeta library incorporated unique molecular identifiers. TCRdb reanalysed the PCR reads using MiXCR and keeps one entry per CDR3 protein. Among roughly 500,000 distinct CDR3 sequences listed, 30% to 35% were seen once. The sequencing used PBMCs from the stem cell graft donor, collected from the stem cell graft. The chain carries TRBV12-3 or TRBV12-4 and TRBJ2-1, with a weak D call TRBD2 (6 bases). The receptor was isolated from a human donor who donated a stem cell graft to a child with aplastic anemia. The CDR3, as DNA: TGTGCCAGCAGTCCCCTTAGGGACTTCTACAATGAGCAGTTCTTC. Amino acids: CASSPLRDFYNEQFF.